Shown below are 2 T cell receptor beta chains from a single sample sequenced in a study of early T cells in non-severe SARS-CoV-2 infection. From the 5' RACE reads, TCRdb called clonotypes with MiXCR, one entry per CDR3 protein. The table records 40,000 to 55,000 distinct CDR3 sequences, less than 15% of them present only once. The sample taken for sequencing was whole blood. These receptors were obtained from an adult who was a healthcare worker with PCR-confirmed SARS-CoV-2 infection or an uninfected control (not recorded which).

J is TRBJ2-7 and V is TRBV9; 10 nucleotides align to TRBD2. After removal of 4 bases from V and 7 bases from J, the junction contained 14 bases not matched to a gene. The germline CDR1 and CDR2 sequences are SGDLS and YYNGEE. CDR3 size: 16 residues. CDR3 sequence reads: CASSPRGLAPLGEQYF. The CDR3 coding sequence is TGTGCCAGCAGCCCCCGGGGACTAGCGCCGTTGGGGGAGCAGTACTTC.

This clonotype was found many times. The CDR3 sequence: CASSSSGRILQETQYF. The DNA for the CDR3 is TGTGCCAGCAGCTCATCGGGACGAATACTCCAAGAGACCCAGTACTTC. V gene TRBV5-5 combines with J gene TRBJ2-5; D is possibly TRBD1 or TRBD2 (5 bases each). The CDR3 sequence is 16 residues long. In germline, CDR1 is SGHKS, CDR2 YYEKEE (reference sequence). The V and J ends lost 3 bases and 1 base respectively, with 16 bases between them.